Each of the 15 T cell receptor beta chains below was sequenced from the same sample in a study of response to subunit inactivated influenza vaccine. From the RT-PCR reads, TCRdb called clonotypes with MiXCR, one entry per CDR3 protein. The sample carries about 500,000 distinct CDR3 sequences, approximately 15% recorded once. This material consisted of CD4+ T cells sorted from PBMCs, taken less than 25 months after vaccination. The receptors were sampled from a man in his fifties or sixties who received an inactivated influenza vaccine.

The chain has TRBV6-1 and TRBJ2-2, with TRBD1 identical over 8 bases. This CDR3 region has 16 residues. Germline V gene data show CDR1 as MNHNS and CDR2 as SASEGT. J was trimmed by 8 bases and V by 6 bases; bases with no gene match: 14. The CDR3 DNA reads as TGTGCCAGCAGATCTCTTTCCCAGGGGGCGAGGGGGGAGCTGTTTTTT. Its translation: CASRSLSQGARGELFF.

This clonotype was counted only a few times. The chain recombines TRBV20-1 with TRBJ1-2; tentatively, D is TRBD1 (6 bases). Trimming shortened V by 4 bases and J by 5 bases, and 11 bases separated the two germline ends. Looked up from germline, CDR1 is DFQATT and CDR2 is SNEGSKA (reference sequence). The CDR3 extends over 12 amino acids. The CDR3 DNA reads as TGCAGTGCTACTAAGGGGGTTTATGGCTACACCTTC. Translation gives CSATKGVYGYTF.

This chain uses TRBV5-1 with TRBJ1-1, with a tentative D call TRBD1 (5 bases). The CDR3 covers 15 residues. Germline CDR1 reads SGHRS; CDR2 reads YFSETQ. The V gene lost 3 bases and the J gene lost 3 bases, with 15 bases spanning the gap. Written as DNA, the CDR3 is TGCGCCAGCAGCTCCGCGGGGGGAGGAGACACTGAAGCTTTCTTT. Translation: CASSSAGGGDTEAFF.

This chain uses TRBV12-3 or TRBV12-4 with TRBJ2-3; D tentatively fits TRBD1 or TRBD2 (5 bases each). Trimming shortened V by 6 bases and J by 7 bases, and 20 bases separated the two germline ends. CDR3 size: 15 residues. CDR3 in DNA: TGTGCCAGCAGAGCCCGCCCGGGGCAAGTGAATACGCAGTATTTT. It translates to CASRARPGQVNTQYF.

The chain employs TRBV6-2 or TRBV6-3 and TRBJ2-1; 8 nucleotides agree with TRBD1. The germline CDR1 and CDR2 sequences are MNHEY and SVGEGT. The CDR3 is 15 amino acids. J lost 2 bases, V lost 6 bases, and 6 bases had no gene match. The DNA for the CDR3 is TGTGCCAGCAGCCAGAACAGGGGGGCCTACAATGAGCAGTTCTTC. Protein: CASSQNRGAYNEQFF.

The rearrangement joins TRBV29-1 to TRBJ2-7; D not certain. This CDR3 is built from 12 residues. CDR1 and CDR2 (germline): SQVTM, ANQGSEA. The germline V and J ends were trimmed by 7 bases and 2 bases, with 12 bases remaining between them. The CDR3 DNA sequence: TGCAGCGCAATGGACGGCACCTACGAGCAGTACTTC. This translates into CSAMDGTYEQYF.

The chain couples TRBV12-3 or TRBV12-4 to TRBJ2-4; the D gene could be TRBD1 or TRBD2 (5 bases each). V dropped 5 bases and J dropped 6 bases, with 14 bases sitting between them. The CDR3 loop spans 14 amino acids. CDR3 protein: CASSVGTPRNIQYF. The DNA of the CDR3 is TGTGCCAGCAGTGTCGGGACCCCGCGAAACATTCAGTACTTC.

This clonotype has a handful of counts. The rearrangement uses TRBV20-1 and TRBJ1-4; 11 positions agree with TRBD1. The CDR3 contains 17 residues. Losses at the gene ends were 4 bases for V and 7 bases for J; bases not matched to a gene: 14. Per the germline V gene, CDR1 is DFQATT and CDR2 is SNEGSKA (reference sequence). The CDR3 loop is CSATRTGGGLEAEKLFF. The CDR3 nucleotides read TGCAGTGCTACAAGGACAGGGGGCGGGTTAGAGGCTGAAAAACTGTTTTTT.

The genes are TRBV6-1 and TRBJ2-4, with 10 nucleotides matching TRBD2. Germline V gene sequence: CDR1 MNHNS, CDR2 SASEGT. This CDR3 contains 15 residues. The trim removed 4 bases at V and 5 bases at J, leaving 5 bases unmatched. The CDR3 region is CASSGSGLAENIQYF. In DNA form, the CDR3 reads TGTGCCAGCAGTGGGTCTGGACTAGCGGAAAACATTCAGTACTTC.

The J gene is TRBJ2-1, the V gene TRBV29-1; D unresolved. Germline CDR1 is SQVTM and CDR2 is ANQGSEA. This CDR3 is 8 amino acids long. The V end was cut by 5 bases, the J end by 7 bases, with 0 bases between. The CDR3 bases are TGCAGCGTTAATGAGCAGTTCTTC. It is translated as CSVNEQFF.

Written as DNA, the CDR3 is TGTGCCAGCAGCCACGTTAGGCAGGGGGCGCGGACCGGGGAGCTGTTTTTT. Amino acid sequence: CASSHVRQGARTGELFF. V gene TRBV3-1 combines with J gene TRBJ2-2; 8 nucleotides align to TRBD1. The CDR3 contains 17 residues. Unmatched junction bases numbered 11, after V lost 3 bases and J lost 5 bases. Germline CDR1 LGHDT, CDR2 YNNKEL (reference sequence).

The rearrangement joins TRBV20-1 to TRBJ1-5, with D possibly matching TRBD1 (5 bases). Germline CDR1 is DFQATT and CDR2 is SNEGSKA (reference sequence). Between the trimmed V and J ends, which lost 1 base and 1 base, there was a span of 23 bases. The CDR3 length is 19 residues. Written as DNA, the CDR3 is TGCAGTGCTAGAGCGGAGTGGGGGACCGGGCGAGGGAGCAATCAGCCCCAGCATTTT. It translates to CSARAEWGTGRGSNQPQHF.

This clonotype was recorded many times. The chain joins TRBV20-1 to TRBJ1-1, with D unresolved. CDR3 size: 16 residues. Per the germline V gene, CDR1 is DFQATT and CDR2 is SNEGSKA (reference sequence). The V end lost 0 bases, the J end lost 4 bases, and 18 bases lay between the germline ends. CDR3 sequence reads: CSARDEAFHRVTEAFF. For the CDR3, the DNA is TGCAGTGCTAGAGATGAGGCATTTCATAGAGTCACTGAAGCTTTCTTT.

This clonotype was counted ten times or more. This chain links TRBV5-1 with TRBJ2-7; 8 nucleotides line up with TRBD1. This CDR3 is 13 amino acids long. Looked up from germline, CDR1 is SGHRS and CDR2 is YFSETQ. V lost 0 bases, J lost 5 bases, and 1 base stayed unmatched. For the CDR3, the DNA is TGCGCCAGCAGCTTGGTACAGGGGGACGAGCAGTACTTC. This translates into CASSLVQGDEQYF.

The V and J genes are TRBV6-6 and TRBJ2-5, with no clear D. The germline V and J ends were trimmed by 5 bases and 5 bases, with 12 bases remaining between them. CDR1 and CDR2 from the germline V gene are MNHNY and SVGAGI (reference sequence). This CDR3 spans 13 amino acids. The CDR3 DNA follows: TGTGCCAGCAGTCCGAGGTACGACGAGACCCAGTACTTC. Translation gives CASSPRYDETQYF.